These 19 T cell receptor delta chains share one sample of origin, sequenced in a study of γδ T cells in repeated Plasmodium falciparum infection. Vgamma9/Vdelta2+ and Vdelta2-negative gammadelta T cells were flow-sorted from PBMC for bulk sequencing. TCRdb re-called clones from the multiplex PCR reads via CATT. In the table there are 45,000 to 50,000 delta-chain clones, roughly 1.6% of which are singletons. Sequencing was done on a sample of gamma-delta T cells from blood. Receptors were obtained from a pool of human donors (malaria-infected and uninfected, not separated).

This clone was recorded at least ten times. A much larger clone is a single base away; this may be a read error. This sample includes further DNA sequences coding for the same CDR3. The rearrangement joins TRDV1 to TRDJ1; 10 nucleotides match TRDD3. Germline V gives CDR1 TSWWSYY, CDR2 QGS. This CDR3 has 21 residues. V trimming: 2 bases; J trimming: 0 bases; junction bases outside the gene matches: 18. In DNA form, the CDR3 reads TGTGCTCTTGGGGAATGCCGCCTAGACCGCGGGGGATACGGGTACACCGATAAACTCATCTTT. This translates into CALGECRLDRGGYGYTDKLIF.

This clone was seen ten or more times. The rearrangement joins TRDV1 to TRDJ1; a weak D match, TRDD3 (6 bases). Germline V gene data show CDR1 as TSWWSYY and CDR2 as QGS. V gave up 2 bases and J gave up 2 bases, with 24 bases separating them. The CDR3 extends over 19 amino acids. The DNA for the CDR3 is TGTGCTCTTGGGGAAGATCGCCTCCCTCGACTACTGGGAACCGATAAACTCATCTTT. Amino acids: CALGEDRLPRLLGTDKLIF.

With respect to this clone: The protein recorded in TCRdb matches a much larger clone and deviates from this DNA's translation at residue 15, suggesting a read error; the protein here is obtained by translating the DNA. The rearrangement joins TRAV38-2/DV8 to TRDJ1; D is possibly TRDD2 (6 bases). TCRdb gives no J gene; it was assigned here by matching the DNA to germline. The CDR3 length is 22 residues. CDR1 is TSESDYY, CDR2 QEAYKQQN, per germline. The ends were cut back, 0 bases at V and 0 bases at J, with 30 bases in the middle. CDR3 residues: CAYRSVLPRCWLGTLYTDKLIF. CDR3 DNA sequence: TGTGCTTATAGGAGCGTACTTCCTCGGTGTTGGTTGGGGACCTTGTACACCGATAAACTCATCTTT.

This clone has just a few counts. A far larger clone lies a single base away; this is likely a read error. The same CDR3 can be traced to other DNA sequences in this sample. V gene TRDV1 combines with J gene TRDJ1; 9 nucleotides match TRDD3. The J gene, missing from TCRdb, was assigned here through DNA to germline matching. The CDR3 is 25 residues long. After removal of 0 bases from V and 2 bases from J, the junction contained 31 bases not matched to a gene. CDR1 TSWWSYY and CDR2 QGS come from the germline V gene. The DNA of the CDR3 is TGTGCTCTTGGGGAACTAGTAGGGATGTACCGACACGCCCCAGTACTGGGGGACACTACCGATAAACTCATCTTT. It yields the protein CALGELVGMYRHAPVLGDTTDKLIF.

Concerning this clone itself: The protein in TCRdb stems from a much larger clone and differs at residue 12 from this DNA's translation, likely a read error; here the protein is translated from the DNA. The chain has TRDV2 and TRDJ1, with TRDD3 matching over 8 bases. Here the J gene was assigned by germline matching of the DNA, as TCRdb has none. The CDR3 runs 16 residues. In germline, CDR1 is GEAIGNYY, CDR2 EKD. CDR3 region: CASSYVRAGGTGKLIF. CDR3 bases: TGTGCCAGTAGCTACGTTAGGGCTGGGGGAACCGGTAAACTCATCTTT.

To note about this clone: Translating this DNA gives a protein that differs at residue 9 from the TCRdb one, which belongs to a much larger clone; a read error is likely, and the protein shown is this translation. The rearrangement joins TRDV1 to TRDJ1; no reliable D call. TCRdb carries no J gene annotation; the J gene was assigned here by matching the DNA with germline. Trimming shortened V by 7 bases and J by 7 bases, and 34 bases separated the two germline ends. Germline CDR1 and CDR2: TSWWSYY and QGS. The CDR3 spans 19 residues. The CDR3 DNA reads TGTGCTCTTGCGTCAGCACTCCGTCCCGGGGCCCCTCCTGCGGGTAAACTCATCTTT. It encodes CALASALRPGAPPAGKLIF.

This clone has only a few counts. The TCRdb protein comes from a much larger clone and disagrees with this DNA's translation at residue 13, likely due to a read error; the protein given here is derived from the DNA. The chain carries TRDV2 and TRDJ1, with 8 positions matching TRDD3. In the absence of a J gene in TCRdb, the DNA was matched to germline to assign it here. Looked up from germline, CDR1 is GEAIGNYY and CDR2 is EKD. This CDR3 spans 16 amino acids. The CDR3 nucleotides are TGTGCCTGTGACGTACTGGGGGCTCCGTACACCGATAGACTCATCTTT. It is translated as CACDVLGAPYTDRLIF.

A remark on this clone: A read error likely explains this, since a far larger clone differs by one base. Distinct nucleotide sequences in the sample also encode this CDR3. In nucleotides, the CDR3 is TGTGCCCTTGGGGAAGGAGTACCCCTCTCGTGGTGGGGGATACGGCGAACCGATAAACTCATCTTT. This sequence encodes CALGEGVPLSWWGIRRTDKLIF. The chain employs TRDV1 and TRDJ1; 11 nucleotides match TRDD3. The J gene was not available in TCRdb and was assigned here by matching the DNA to germline segments. From germline, CDR1 is TSWWSYY and CDR2 QGS. This CDR3 has 22 residues.

This clone was counted a few times. The TCRdb protein, from a much larger clone, departs from this DNA's translation at residue 20, likely by read error; the protein shown derives from the DNA. This chain links TRDV1 with TRDJ1; 13 positions match TRDD3. The J gene, not given by TCRdb, was assigned here from a germline match of the nucleotide sequence. The CDR3 length is 24 residues. Germline assignment: CDR1 TSWWSYY and CDR2 QGS. The CDR3 DNA reads TGTGCTCTTGGGGAACGGGACTCCCTAAATCATTTACTGGGGGATACGGTGAACACCAATAAACTCATCTTT. Translating it yields CALGERDSLNHLLGDTVNTNKLIF.

There are many counts of this clone. This sequence joins TRDV1 and TRDJ1; tentative D call: TRDD3 (5 bases). V gave up 3 bases and J gave up 2 bases, with 34 bases separating them. CDR1 and CDR2 from the germline V gene are TSWWSYY and QGS. The CDR3 extends over 22 amino acids. CDR3 in amino acids: CALGEHYRGLWRTPRGTDKLIF. DNA of the CDR3: TGTGCTCTTGGGGAGCACTACAGAGGCCTCTGGAGGACCCCCCGGGGGACCGATAAACTCATCTTT.

This clone was picked up many times. Since a far larger clone is one base different, this is likely a read error. Other DNA sequences from this sample encode an identical CDR3 as well. J is TRDJ1 and V is TRDV1; 8 nucleotides agree with TRDD3. The CDR3 extends over 18 amino acids. Germline V gene sequence: CDR1 TSWWSYY, CDR2 QGS. J lost 0 bases, V lost 2 bases, and 11 bases had no gene match. This CDR3 reads CALGETKGYVLDTDKLIF. The CDR3 nucleotides are TGTGCTCTTGGGGAAACGAAGGGATACGTTCTTGACACCGATAAACTCATCTTT.

This clone has ten or more counts. The TCRdb protein, from a much larger clone, departs from this DNA's translation at residue 10, likely by read error; the protein shown derives from the DNA. The V call is TRDV2, the J call TRDJ1; no clear D gene. Because TCRdb records no J gene, it was assigned here through a match of the DNA to germline. The germline CDR1 and CDR2 sequences are GEAIGNYY and EKD. This CDR3 has 14 amino acids. CDR3: CACDSLLNTGKLIF. The CDR3 DNA is TGTGCCTGTGACTCCTTACTTAACACCGGTAAACTCATCTTT.

In its sample, this clone was seen many times. Translating this DNA gives a protein that differs at residue 8 from the TCRdb one, which belongs to a much larger clone; a read error is likely, and the protein shown is this translation. CDR3 DNA: TGTGCTCTTGGGGAACTAGTGGCGATAAAGACTGGGGGATACTTAAGCGATAAACTCATCTTT. Translating gives CALGELVAIKTGGYLSDKLIF. V gene TRDV1 combines with J gene TRDJ1, with 12 bases identical to TRDD3. Looked up from germline, CDR1 is TSWWSYY and CDR2 is QGS. The trim removed 0 bases at V and 4 bases at J, leaving 18 bases unmatched. The CDR3 spans 21 residues.

This clone was counted ten times or more. The rearrangement uses TRDV3 and TRDJ1; D unresolved. The CDR3 runs 14 residues. Germline CDR1 is TVYSNPD and CDR2 is GDNSRS (reference sequence). The V end was cut by 2 bases, the J end by 0 bases, with 13 bases between. In DNA form, the CDR3 reads TGTGCCTTTCCTCTCCGCGGACACACCGATAAACTCATCTTT. Translated: CAFPLRGHTDKLIF.

On this clone itself: TCRdb lists the protein of a much larger clone for this DNA, which differs at residue 5, so this is likely a read error; the protein given here is translated from the DNA itself. This sequence joins TRDV1 and TRDJ1, with D possibly called TRDD2 or TRDD3 (6 bases each). In the absence of a J gene in TCRdb, the DNA was matched to germline to assign it here. The CDR3 extends over 22 amino acids. Trimming shortened V by 4 bases and J by 0 bases, and 33 bases separated the two germline ends. Per the germline V gene, CDR1 is TSWWSYY and CDR2 is QGS. The CDR3 is CALGVPRPSISYWESYTDKLIF. The CDR3 nucleotides read TGTGCTCTTGGGGTGCCTCGGCCTTCCATATCTTACTGGGAATCCTACACCGATAAACTCATCTTT.

This clone was counted ten times or more. The protein TCRdb gives is from a much larger clone and does not agree with this DNA's translation at residue 5, likely a read error; the protein shown here comes from the DNA. This sequence joins TRDV1 and TRDJ1; TRDD3 agrees at 9 bases. J gave up 3 bases and V 4 bases, and 21 bases lay outside the gene matches. Germline-derived CDR1 and CDR2 are TSWWSYY and QGS. The length of the CDR3 is 20 residues. The CDR3 sequence: CALGGGRFRLGDHIPDKLIF. CDR3 bases: TGTGCTCTTGGGGGAGGTAGATTTCGGCTGGGGGATCACATCCCCGATAAACTCATCTTT.

There are a few counts of this clone. The protein TCRdb lists belongs to a much larger clone and differs from this DNA's translation at residue 10, which points to a read error; the protein shown is made from the DNA. The chain joins TRDV1 to TRDJ1, with TRDD3 as a possible D gene (6 bases). This CDR3 has 18 residues. Germline CDR1 TSWWSYY, CDR2 QGS. V shed 2 bases and J shed 0 bases, with 19 bases lying between them. The CDR3 protein is CALGEVYPRGSYTDKLIF. The DNA for the CDR3 is TGTGCTCTTGGGGAAGTGTACCCGCGGGGATCGTACACCGATAAACTCATCTTT.

This clone has at least ten counts. This chain connects TRDV1 to TRDJ1; weak D call: TRDD3 (6 bases). The CDR3 runs 27 residues. The germline V gene has CDR1 TSWWSYY and CDR2 QGS. V lost 1 base to trimming and J lost 0 bases, with 45 bases between them. CDR3 bases: TGTGCTCTTGGGGAACATAGTACCCCCCGTCCCGTTTACTGGGAGATACCCACGCGGGATTACACCGATAAACTCATCTTT. It yields the protein CALGEHSTPRPVYWEIPTRDYTDKLIF.

Comment on this clone: It is likely a read error: a sequence one base away is far more abundant. This CDR3 is also generated by other DNA sequences in the sample. This sequence joins TRDV1 and TRDJ1; TRDD3 agrees at 11 bases. The J gene, not given by TCRdb, was assigned here from a germline match of the nucleotide sequence. The V segment lost 9 bases and the J segment 2 bases; nucleotides outside the gene matches: 26. CDR3 length: 21 residues. Germline V gene lookup returns CDR1 TSWWSYY and CDR2 QGS. CDR3 in DNA: TGTGCTCTGACCCCAAACCCTTATTGTGATTTACTGGGGGATAAGACCGATAAACTCATCTTT. This gives the protein CALTPNPYCDLLGDKTDKLIF.